The rows below give T cell receptor beta chains drawn from one sample of a study of beta chain features in type 1 diabetes. Assay: immunoSEQ multiplex PCR; the TCRdb copy retains only in-frame clones and omits some. The sample carries about 390,000 clones, 8.5% to 10% recorded once. The sample taken for sequencing was central memory CD4+ T cells from blood. Receptor source: a man under 40 with type 1 diabetes. Both conserved end residues are part of each CDR3. Fields, in order: J gene, V gene, CDR3 protein.

j_call: TRBJ1-2
v_call: TRBV6-1
cdr3_aa: CASSESGGDYGYTF

j_call: TRBJ1-1
v_call: TRBV28
cdr3_aa: CATGLMNTEAFF

j_call: TRBJ1-3
v_call: TRBV4-3
cdr3_aa: CASSQDRTGDSGNTIYF

j_call: TRBJ2-1
v_call: TRBV18
cdr3_aa: CASSPPLAGGSGNEQFF

j_call: TRBJ2-1
v_call: TRBV28
cdr3_aa: CASSAGTMAYNEQFF

j_call: TRBJ2-1
v_call: TRBV7-2
cdr3_aa: CASSLREGHNEQFF

j_call: TRBJ1-5
v_call: TRBV19
cdr3_aa: CASSPDRAGNQPQHF

j_call: TRBJ1-1
v_call: TRBV28
cdr3_aa: CASSKHLGTEAFF

j_call: TRBJ2-7
v_call: TRBV6-5
cdr3_aa: CASSQEGGSEQYF

j_call: TRBJ2-1
v_call: TRBV6-6
cdr3_aa: CASSPPRGNEQFF

j_call: TRBJ1-4
v_call: TRBV30
cdr3_aa: CAWGNEKLFF

j_call: TRBJ1-4
v_call: TRBV5-1
cdr3_aa: CASSLGQGNEKLFF

j_call: TRBJ2-6
v_call: TRBV9
cdr3_aa: CASSVDSGANVLTF

j_call: TRBJ1-2
v_call: TRBV4-1
cdr3_aa: CASSQLGGTATGYTF

j_call: TRBJ2-5
v_call: TRBV25-1
cdr3_aa: CASSEFRTGQETQYF

j_call: TRBJ2-7
v_call: TRBV7-3
cdr3_aa: CASSLGGGNEQYF

j_call: TRBJ1-4
v_call: TRBV2
cdr3_aa: CASSQQGPASNEKLFF

j_call: TRBJ1-5
v_call: TRBV7-3
cdr3_aa: CASSSTDGQPQHF

j_call: TRBJ1-6
v_call: TRBV2
cdr3_aa: CASSEWGGNGNSPLHF

j_call: TRBJ2-2
v_call: TRBV5-1
cdr3_aa: CASSLVFTGELFF

j_call: TRBJ1-1
v_call: TRBV11-2
cdr3_aa: CASSSRGGAFF

j_call: TRBJ2-1
v_call: TRBV18
cdr3_aa: CASSSLAGPDNEQFF

j_call: TRBJ1-5
v_call: TRBV6-5
cdr3_aa: CASSYSRYQPQHF

j_call: TRBJ1-2
v_call: TRBV5-6
cdr3_aa: CASSLDGQGVLGLYGYTF

j_call: TRBJ2-1
v_call: TRBV4-3
cdr3_aa: CASSLGQVSYNEQFF

j_call: TRBJ1-1
v_call: TRBV18
cdr3_aa: CASSLEGGFDTEAFF

j_call: TRBJ1-1
v_call: TRBV7-8
cdr3_aa: CASSFTGLTEAFF

j_call: TRBJ2-3
v_call: TRBV7-2
cdr3_aa: CASSLASTDTQYF

j_call: TRBJ2-1
v_call: TRBV10-3
cdr3_aa: CAISLQSSYNEQFF

j_call: TRBJ2-5
v_call: TRBV5-1
cdr3_aa: CASSGETQYF

j_call: TRBJ2-3
v_call: TRBV29-1
cdr3_aa: CSVVGTGGTDTQYF

j_call: TRBJ2-7
v_call: TRBV5-1
cdr3_aa: CASSSDIYEQYF

j_call: TRBJ1-2
v_call: TRBV5-4
cdr3_aa: CASSFVTTPGAGGDYGYTF

j_call: TRBJ2-1
v_call: TRBV27
cdr3_aa: CASSLAGYYNEQFF

j_call: TRBJ2-4
v_call: TRBV9
cdr3_aa: CASSAGTSGRNIQYF

j_call: TRBJ2-1
v_call: TRBV7-2
cdr3_aa: CASSLVSYNEQFF

j_call: TRBJ1-2
v_call: TRBV9
cdr3_aa: CASSGPTGTSNYGYTF

j_call: TRBJ1-1
v_call: TRBV7-9
cdr3_aa: CASSNSGSGAEAFF

j_call: TRBJ2-3
v_call: TRBV19
cdr3_aa: CASSLRTGGHVPDTQYF

j_call: TRBJ2-7
v_call: TRBV30
cdr3_aa: CAWSSAQTGIPYEQYF

j_call: TRBJ1-5
v_call: TRBV7-9
cdr3_aa: CASSFDYSNQPQHF

j_call: TRBJ2-2
v_call: TRBV11-1
cdr3_aa: CASSPAGGELFF

j_call: TRBJ2-2
v_call: TRBV27
cdr3_aa: CASSLRVGTGELFF

j_call: TRBJ1-1
v_call: TRBV6-1
cdr3_aa: CATDRGNTEAFF

j_call: TRBJ2-3
v_call: TRBV5-1
cdr3_aa: CASRRLAGGPATTDTQYF

j_call: TRBJ2-3
v_call: TRBV7-2
cdr3_aa: CASSLGGQGTDTQYF

j_call: TRBJ2-5
v_call: TRBV18
cdr3_aa: CASSLNGLAGETQYF

j_call: TRBJ2-7
v_call: TRBV19
cdr3_aa: CASSMGRDTYEQYF

j_call: TRBJ2-7
v_call: TRBV9
cdr3_aa: CASSVESSGSPLAYEQYF

j_call: TRBJ2-2
v_call: TRBV7-8
cdr3_aa: CASSLGWANTGELFF

j_call: TRBJ2-3
v_call: TRBV7-8
cdr3_aa: CASSLGAADTQYF

j_call: TRBJ1-3
v_call: TRBV5-6
cdr3_aa: CASSLVGRDGNTIYF